This TCR beta chain was sequenced in a study of tumor and adjacent non-tumor tissue in lung cancer. TCRbeta libraries were built with three rounds of nested PCR, modified from ARM-PCR. TCRdb redid the calling of the multiplex PCR reads with MiXCR, one entry per CDR3 protein. The sample lists fewer than 120,000 distinct CDR3 sequences; approximately 84% were seen once. As concerns this clonotype: Mismatch with germline at one junction end may stem from a read error.

No cell sorting was done before RNA was extracted from the tissue. The CDR3 is made up of 14 amino acids. The sequencing sample was made of lung tumor tissue. J is TRBJ1-6 and V is TRBV12-3 or TRBV12-4; 7 nucleotides agree with TRBD1. The sequence derives from a man between 65 and 79 years old with non-small cell lung cancer. The CDR3 DNA reads as TGTGTCAGCAGTCGGACAGGCTATAATTCACCCATCCACTTT. This gives the protein CVSSRTGYNSPIHF.